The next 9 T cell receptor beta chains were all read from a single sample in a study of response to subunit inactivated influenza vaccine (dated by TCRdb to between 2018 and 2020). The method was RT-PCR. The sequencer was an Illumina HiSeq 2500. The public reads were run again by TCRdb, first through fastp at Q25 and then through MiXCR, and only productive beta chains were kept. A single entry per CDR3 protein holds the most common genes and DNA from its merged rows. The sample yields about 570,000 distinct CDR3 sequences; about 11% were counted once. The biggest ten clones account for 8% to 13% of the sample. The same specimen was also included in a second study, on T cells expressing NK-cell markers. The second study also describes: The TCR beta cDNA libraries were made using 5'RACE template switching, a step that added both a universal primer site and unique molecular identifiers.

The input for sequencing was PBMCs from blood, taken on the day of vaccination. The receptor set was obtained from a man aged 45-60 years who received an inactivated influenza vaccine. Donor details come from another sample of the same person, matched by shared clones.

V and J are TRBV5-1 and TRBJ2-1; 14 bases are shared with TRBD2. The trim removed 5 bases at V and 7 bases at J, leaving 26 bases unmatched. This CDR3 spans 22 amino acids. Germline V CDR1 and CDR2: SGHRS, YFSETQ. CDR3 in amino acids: CASRRTGGAGTSGSGSQNEQFF. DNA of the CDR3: TGCGCCAGCAGACGGACAGGGGGCGCGGGGACTAGCGGGAGTGGTAGTCAGAATGAGCAGTTCTTC.

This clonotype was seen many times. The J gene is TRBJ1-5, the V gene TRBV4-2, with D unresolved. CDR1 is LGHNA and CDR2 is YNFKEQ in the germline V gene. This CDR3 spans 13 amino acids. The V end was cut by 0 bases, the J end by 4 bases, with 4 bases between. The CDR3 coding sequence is TGTGCCAGCAGCCAAGATCCTAATCAGCCCCAGCATTTT. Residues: CASSQDPNQPQHF.

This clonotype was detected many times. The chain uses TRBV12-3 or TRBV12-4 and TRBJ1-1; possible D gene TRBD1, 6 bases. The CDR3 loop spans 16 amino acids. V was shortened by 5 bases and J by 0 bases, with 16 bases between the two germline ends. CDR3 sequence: CASSPYRVRMNTEAFF. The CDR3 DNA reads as TGTGCCAGCAGTCCCTACAGGGTTCGGATGAACACTGAAGCTTTCTTT.

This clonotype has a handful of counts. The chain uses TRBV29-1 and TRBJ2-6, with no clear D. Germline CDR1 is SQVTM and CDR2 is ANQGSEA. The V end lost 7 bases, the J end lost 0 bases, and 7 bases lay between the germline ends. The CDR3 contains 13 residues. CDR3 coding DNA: TGCAGCGCAAGCGTCTCTGGGGCCAACGTCCTGACTTTC. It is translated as CSASVSGANVLTF.

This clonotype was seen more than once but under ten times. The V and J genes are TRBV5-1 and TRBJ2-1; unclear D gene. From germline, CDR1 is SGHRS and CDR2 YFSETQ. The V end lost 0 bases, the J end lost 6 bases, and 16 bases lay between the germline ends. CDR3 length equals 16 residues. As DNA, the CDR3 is TGCGCCAGCAGCTTGGCCGTGTGGGGATCCGGCAATGAGCAGTTCTTC. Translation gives CASSLAVWGSGNEQFF.

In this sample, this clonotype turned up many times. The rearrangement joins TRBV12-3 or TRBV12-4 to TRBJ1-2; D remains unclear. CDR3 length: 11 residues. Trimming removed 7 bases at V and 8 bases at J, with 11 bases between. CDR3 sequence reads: CASTAWMGYTF. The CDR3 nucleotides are TGTGCCAGCACGGCGTGGATGGGCTACACCTTC.

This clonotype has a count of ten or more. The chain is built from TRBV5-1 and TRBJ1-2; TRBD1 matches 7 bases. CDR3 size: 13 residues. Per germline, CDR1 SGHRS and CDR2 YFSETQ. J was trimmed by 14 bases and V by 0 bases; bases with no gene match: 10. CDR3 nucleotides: TGCGCCAGCAGCTTGGTGGGACAGCCAGAGGGAACCTTC. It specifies CASSLVGQPEGTF.

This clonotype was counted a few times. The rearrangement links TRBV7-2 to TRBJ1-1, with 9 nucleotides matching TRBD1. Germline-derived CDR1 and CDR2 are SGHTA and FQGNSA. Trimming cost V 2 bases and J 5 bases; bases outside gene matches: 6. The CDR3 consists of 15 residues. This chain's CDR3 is CASSLSGTGFTEAFF. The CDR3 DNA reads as TGTGCCAGCAGCTTAAGTGGGACAGGGTTTACTGAAGCTTTCTTT.

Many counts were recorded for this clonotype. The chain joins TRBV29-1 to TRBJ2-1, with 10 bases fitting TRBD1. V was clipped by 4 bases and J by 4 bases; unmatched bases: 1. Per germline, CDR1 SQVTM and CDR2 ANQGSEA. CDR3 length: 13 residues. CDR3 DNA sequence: TGCAGCGTTGGGACAGGGGGGTACAATGAGCAGTTCTTC. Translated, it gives CSVGTGGYNEQFF.